The 27 T cell receptor beta chains in this list originate from one sample, sequenced in a study of radiotherapy plus CTLA-4 blockade in lung cancer (dated by TCRdb to the late 2010s). Library preparation used the immunoSEQ multiplex PCR assay. As stored in TCRdb, this immuneACCESS dataset retains in-frame rearrangements with V and J assigned. A fraction of the clones does not appear; measured against another copy, unresolved V genes explain less than half of the discrepancy, and the remainder lacks a known reason. In all, the sample holds some 50,000 clones, and 70% to 90% of those were seen once. The top ten constitute more than 4% of the sample. Material: peripheral blood, obtained from a patient treated with radiotherapy plus ipilimumab. Receptors originate from a human donor with non-small cell lung cancer whose response to radiotherapy plus ipilimumab could not be evaluated.

The gene calls are TRBV6-5 and TRBJ1-5, with a possible D match to TRBD1 (6 bases). The CDR3 covers 15 residues. In germline, CDR1 is MNHEY, CDR2 SVGAGI. V shed 6 bases and J shed 3 bases, with 15 bases lying between them. The CDR3: CASRSDRTFNQPQHF. DNA of the CDR3: TGTGCCAGCAGATCCGACAGGACCTTCAATCAGCCCCAGCATTTT.

V is TRBV11-2 and J is TRBJ2-5, with D possibly TRBD1 on 5 matching bases. There are 13 residues in the CDR3. Deletions cut 2 bases from V and 4 bases from J, with 8 bases between. From germline, CDR1 is SGHAT and CDR2 FQNNGV. The CDR3 protein is CASSLQGRETQYF. The CDR3 nucleotides are TGTGCCAGCAGCTTACAGGGAAGAGAGACCCAGTACTTC.

CDR3 DNA: TGTGCCAGCTCCTTTAGCGGAGGTGGCGAGCAGTACTTC. Protein: CASSFSGGGEQYF. This chain links TRBV18 with TRBJ2-7; D possibly corresponds to TRBD2 (6 bases). The CDR3 is 13 residues long. Trimming removed 6 bases from V and 6 bases from J, with 15 bases in between. Per the germline V gene, CDR1 is KGHSH and CDR2 is LQKENI. Full variable domain (outside the CDR3, taken from reference TRBV18 and TRBJ2-7): NAGVMQNPRHLVRRRGQEARLRCSPMKGHSHVYWYRQLPEEGLKFMVYLQKENIIDESGMPKERFSAEFPKEGPSILRIQQVVRGDSAAYFCASSFSGGGEQYFGPGTRLTVT.

This chain joins TRBV23-1 and TRBJ1-5, with D perhaps TRBD1 (6 bases). Being an ORF, TRBV23-1 has a function that is uncertain. The ends were cut back, 5 bases at V and 0 bases at J, with 17 bases in the middle. The length of the CDR3 is 17 residues. The CDR3 DNA reads TGCGCCAGCAGTTCGCCCTTGGGGGCGAATAGCAATCAGCCCCAGCATTTT. Translating it yields CASSSPLGANSNQPQHF.

This chain connects TRBV7-9 to TRBJ2-3, with TRBD1 identical over 7 bases. This CDR3 has 14 amino acids. CDR1 SEHNR and CDR2 FQNEAQ come from the germline V gene (reference sequence). V trimming: 1 base; J trimming: 4 bases; junction bases outside the gene matches: 2. CDR3 DNA: TGTGCCAGCAGCTTAGGACAGGGCGCAGATACGCAGTATTTT. Residues: CASSLGQGADTQYF.

The chain couples TRBV11-3 to TRBJ2-3; weak D call: TRBD2 (6 bases). The CDR3 consists of 15 residues. Germline V CDR1 and CDR2: SGHNT, YENEEA. V lost 1 base, J lost 2 bases, and 10 bases lay in between. This chain's CDR3 is CASSLGGINTDTQYF. In nucleotides, the CDR3 is TGTGCCAGCAGCTTAGGCGGGATTAACACAGATACGCAGTATTTT.

There are a few counts of this clone. The rearrangement uses TRBV2 and TRBJ2-7; TRBD2 matches 13 bases. The CDR3 extends over 13 amino acids. The V gene end was trimmed by 6 bases and the J gene end by 4 bases; junction bases not matched to a gene: 0. From germline, CDR1 is SNHLY and CDR2 FYNNEI. The CDR3 sequence: CASRGLAGYEQYF. The CDR3 DNA reads TGTGCCAGCAGGGGACTAGCGGGATACGAGCAGTACTTC.

This clone occurred a few times. The gene calls are TRBV10-3 and TRBJ1-2; 8 nucleotides match TRBD1. Trimming cost V 6 bases and J 7 bases; bases outside gene matches: 13. The CDR3 runs to 15 residues. From germline, CDR1 is ENHRY and CDR2 SYGVKD. In DNA form, the CDR3 reads TGTGCCATCAGGACCATCCTCAGGGGGCGCGGTGGCTACACCTTC. Protein product: CAIRTILRGRGGYTF.

V and J are TRBV6-1 and TRBJ1-2; D may be TRBD1 (5 bases). V dropped 10 bases and J dropped 4 bases, with 16 bases sitting between them. Germline-derived CDR1 and CDR2 are MNHNS and SASEGT. This CDR3 has 13 residues. CDR3 loop: CANSREGTYGYTF. The CDR3 coding sequence is TGTGCCAACTCCCGGGAGGGGACCTATGGCTACACCTTC.

The sample holds one count of this clone. The chain links TRBV28 to TRBJ1-3; D unresolved. Germline-derived CDR1 and CDR2 are MDHEN and SYDVKM. V lost 3 bases to trimming and J lost 0 bases, with 9 bases between them. CDR3 size: 15 residues. The CDR3 reads CASSFVTHSGNTIYF. For the CDR3, the DNA is TGTGCCAGCAGTTTTGTGACTCACTCTGGAAACACCATATATTTT. Complete variable domain (other parts from reference TRBV28 and TRBJ1-3): DVKVTQSSRYLVKRTGEKVFLECVQDMDHENMFWYRQDPGLGLRLIYFSYDVKMKEKGDIPEGYSVSREKKERFSLILESASTNQTSMYLCASSFVTHSGNTIYFGEGSWLTVV.

V is TRBV19 and J is TRBJ1-1; a possible D gene is TRBD1 (5 bases). Germline lookup yields CDR1 LNHDA and CDR2 SQIVND (reference sequence). With 8 bases removed from V and 0 bases from J, the gap between germline ends came to 13 bases. This CDR3 is 14 amino acids long. The CDR3 spells CASGRGSMNTEAFF. CDR3 nucleotide sequence: TGTGCCAGTGGTCGGGGGAGTATGAACACTGAAGCTTTCTTT.

CDR3 in DNA: TGTGCCAGCAGTTTAAGGGGCAACTCCTACGAGCAGTACTTC. This sequence encodes CASSLRGNSYEQYF. V gene TRBV28 combines with J gene TRBJ2-7; possibly TRBD1 for D (5 bases). Germline CDR1 MDHEN, CDR2 SYDVKM. The CDR3 is 14 residues long. The germline V and J ends were trimmed by 2 bases and 0 bases, with 8 bases remaining between them.

The sample holds a few counts of this clone. The chain links TRBV28 to TRBJ2-6; D may be TRBD1 (7 bases). This CDR3 has 19 amino acids. Germline V gene data show CDR1 as MDHEN and CDR2 as SYDVKM. V was shortened by 5 bases and J by 4 bases, with 24 bases between the two germline ends. The CDR3 DNA reads as TGTGCCAGCAGTAGGCTCGGGACAGCGGGTTCGCGAGGGGCCAACGTCCTGACTTTC. This translates into CASSRLGTAGSRGANVLTF.

This clone was detected a few times. V gene TRBV4-3 combines with J gene TRBJ1-4; no firm D call. Looked up from germline, CDR1 is LGHNA and CDR2 is YSLEER. The CDR3 has 15 residues. The germline V and J ends were trimmed by 5 bases and 0 bases, with 10 bases remaining between them. This chain's CDR3 is CASSARLATNEKLFF. For the CDR3, the DNA is TGCGCCAGCAGCGCCCGATTAGCAACTAATGAAAAACTGTTTTTT.

The chain couples TRBV7-6 to TRBJ1-1, with 7 bases that match TRBD1. This CDR3 region has 13 residues. V shed 5 bases and J 8 bases; nucleotides not matched to a gene: 8. CDR1 is SGHVS and CDR2 is FNYEAQ in the germline V gene. CDR3 protein: CASSPGTVGEAFF. CDR3 in DNA: TGTGCCAGCAGCCCCGGGACAGTTGGGGAAGCTTTCTTT.

This clone showed up just a few times. The rearrangement uses TRBV6-5 and TRBJ1-2, with a weak D call TRBD1 (6 bases). The CDR3 is 13 residues long. Looked up from germline, CDR1 is MNHEY and CDR2 is SVGAGI. The V and J ends lost 5 bases and 5 bases respectively, with 12 bases between them. The CDR3 is CASSPGTQYGYTF. The DNA for the CDR3 is TGTGCCAGCAGTCCCGGGACACAATATGGCTACACCTTC.

This sequence joins TRBV4-1 and TRBJ2-1; maybe TRBD2 (6 bases). Germline V lookup: CDR1 MGHRA, CDR2 YSYEKL. This CDR3 region has 15 residues. The V end lost 1 base, the J end lost 2 bases, and 9 bases lay between the germline ends. The CDR3 reads CASSQAGVPYNEQFF. CDR3 bases: TGCGCCAGCAGCCAAGCGGGGGTCCCCTACAATGAGCAGTTCTTC.

This chain uses TRBV5-4 with TRBJ2-7; D is ambiguous. CDR3 size: 15 residues. Trimming took 4 bases from V and 5 from J, leaving 19 bases between them. Germline assignment: CDR1 SGHNT and CDR2 YYREEE (reference sequence). CDR3 coding DNA: TGTGCCAGCAGCCCCTCGGCGTTGGCGGTAGACGAGCAGTACTTC. Translation: CASSPSALAVDEQYF.

CDR3 sequence (DNA): TGTGCCAGCAGTGAGGAACTAGCGGCTGTCAATGAGCAGTTCTTC. Translated: CASSEELAAVNEQFF. V is TRBV2 and J is TRBJ2-1, with 8 bases identical to TRBD2. V shed 3 bases and J 6 bases; nucleotides not matched to a gene: 7. The germline V gene encodes CDR1 SNHLY and CDR2 FYNNEI. The length of the CDR3 is 15 residues.

The rearrangement links TRBV6-1 to TRBJ1-1; D may be TRBD1 (5 bases). Per germline, CDR1 MNHNS and CDR2 SASEGT. The CDR3 spans 12 residues. With 7 bases removed from V and 10 bases from J, the gap between germline ends came to 16 bases. CDR3 protein: CASTGRERGAFF. CDR3 sequence (DNA): TGTGCCAGCACCGGACGGGAGAGGGGAGCTTTCTTT.

This clone turned up a few times. V and J are TRBV28 and TRBJ1-4; D unclear. Trimming removed 7 bases from V and 1 base from J, with 4 bases in between. The CDR3 has 12 amino acids. CDR1 is MDHEN and CDR2 is SYDVKM in the germline V gene. CDR3 in DNA: TGTGCCAGCACCGGAACTAATGAAAAACTGTTTTTT. Translation: CASTGTNEKLFF.

This chain uses TRBV19 with TRBJ1-5; D is perhaps TRBD1 (5 bases). The CDR3 spans 14 residues. Germline loops: CDR1 LNHDA, CDR2 SQIVND (reference sequence). V dropped 3 bases and J dropped 4 bases, with 10 bases sitting between them. CDR3 sequence (DNA): TGTGCCAGTAGTATGTCGGGGGGTAATCAGCCCCAGCATTTT. Residues: CASSMSGGNQPQHF.

The rearrangement links TRBV5-8 to TRBJ1-1, with D perhaps matching TRBD1 (6 bases). The V gene lost 4 bases and the J gene lost 1 base, with 29 bases spanning the gap. Germline CDR1 is SGHTS and CDR2 is YDEGEE. The CDR3 covers 20 residues. The CDR3 sequence is CASSPNTDRIGLMRNTEAFF. The CDR3, as DNA: TGTGCCAGCAGCCCAAATACCGACAGGATTGGGCTCATGCGGAACACTGAAGCTTTCTTT. The variable domain in full, with the rest retrieved from reference TRBV5-8 and TRBJ1-1, is EAGVTQSPTHLIKTRGQQATLRCSPISGHTSVYWYQQALGLGLQFLLWYDEGEERNRGNFPPRFSGRQFPNYSSELNVNALELEDSALYLCASSPNTDRIGLMRNTEAFFGQGTRLTVV.

This chain uses TRBV7-9 with TRBJ1-1; TRBD1 matches 7 bases. Germline V gene lookup returns CDR1 SEHNR and CDR2 FQNEAQ (reference sequence). The CDR3 totals 14 residues. Trimming cost V 3 bases and J 1 base; bases outside gene matches: 2. CDR3 amino acids: CASSFHRGNTEAFF. The CDR3 DNA is TGTGCCAGCAGCTTCCACAGGGGGAACACTGAAGCTTTCTTT. Supplemented by reference TRBV7-9 and TRBJ1-1, the full variable domain reads DTGVSQNPRHKITKRGQNVTFRCDPISEHNRLYWYRQTLGQGPEFLTYFQNEAQLEKSRLLSDRFSAERPKGSFSTLEIQRTEQGDSAMYLCASSFHRGNTEAFFGQGTRLTVV.

The chain links TRBV5-4 to TRBJ2-1, with 14 positions matching TRBD2. The CDR3 is made up of 16 amino acids. The ends lost 2 bases at V and 9 bases at J; junction bases unmatched: 7. Germline V gene data show CDR1 as SGHNT and CDR2 as YYREEE (reference sequence). This CDR3 is CASSLPGLAGVLEQFF. The CDR3 nucleotides are TGTGCCAGCAGCTTACCGGGACTAGCGGGAGTTCTTGAGCAGTTCTTC.

The V call is TRBV2, the J call TRBJ2-1; D remains ambiguous. Trimming cost V 2 bases and J 10 bases, with 6 bases left between them. Germline V gene sequence: CDR1 SNHLY, CDR2 FYNNEI. This CDR3 has 11 residues. CDR3 DNA: TGTGCCAGCAGTGAATGGGCCGAGCAGTTCTTC. This translates into CASSEWAEQFF.

This clone appeared once. The chain employs TRBV4-1 and TRBJ1-4, with TRBD1 matching 8 bases. Looked up from germline, CDR1 is MGHRA and CDR2 is YSYEKL. This CDR3 is built from 19 residues. The trim removed 0 bases at V and 6 bases at J, leaving 15 bases unmatched. The CDR3 loop is CASSQEWWGRGRRDEKLFF. CDR3 nucleotide sequence: TGCGCCAGCAGCCAAGAGTGGTGGGGCAGGGGGCGACGGGATGAAAAACTGTTTTTT.